Sequencing of this TCR beta chain was carried out in a study of metastatic and nonmetastatic thyroid tumors. Study background: For malignant and benign thyroid patients, tumor or nodule tissue and blood were the sources whose repertoires were compared. Findings and caveats of the study: Significantly greater TCR beta diversity was reportedly found in malignant thyroid tumors than in benign nodules (in blood and tumor).

No patient had received any treatment before thyroid surgery. This CDR3 has 13 amino acids. Trimming pared 8 bases from V and 7 bases from J, leaving 18 bases between. CDR1 SNHLY and CDR2 FYNNEI come from the germline V gene. This clone has at least ten counts. Its antigen is undetermined. How the authors handled the data: Between-group CDR3 differences, defined by clinicopathological status, yielded a distant-metastasis classifier for papillary thyroid cancer. MiXCR re-clonotyped the PCR reads for TCRdb. TCRdb's processing, not the study's, gives the V and J calls here. The top ten hold roughly an eighth of the sample, which has over 30,000 clones, 15% to 20% seen once.

Sequencing was done on a sample of tumor tissue. The TCR originated in a female donor with papillary thyroid cancer or a benign thyroid nodule (not recorded which). Some clones in this sample may be carry-over from other donors' samples. The chain links TRBV2 to TRBJ2-7, with D tentatively TRBD1 or TRBD2 (6 bases each). CDR3 DNA: TGTGCCAGCTCTGAGACGGGGGCGGGTGAGCAGTACTTC. Its protein product is CASSETGAGEQYF.